A selection of T cell receptor beta chains follows, all from one sample in a study of blood T cells in healthy people across ages. Via MiXCR, TCRdb re-called the 5' RACE reads, giving one row per CDR3 protein. The sample records 650,000 to 950,000 distinct CDR3 sequences, roughly 44% being singletons. Sequencing used blood. The receptor source for this set is a man between 60 and 75 years old in good health. The CDR3 runs from the conserved cysteine through the conserved F or W.

V	length	J	CDR3
TRBV12-3/TRBV12-4	13	TRBJ2-5	CASSAMEGGVLYF
TRBV20-1	13	TRBJ1-5	CSARTRDNHPQHF
TRBV6-1	13	TRBJ2-5	CASNAGGRETQYF
TRBV20-1	16	TRBJ2-5	CSARTSGGAGQETQYF
TRBV2	14	TRBJ2-5	CASSEQGLLETQYF
TRBV14	12	TRBJ1-1	CASSLGRGSAFF
TRBV9	13	TRBJ2-7	CASSPAGGGEQYF
TRBV10-3	17	TRBJ2-3	CAISDPSRSGGTDTQYF
TRBV12-3/TRBV12-4	14	TRBJ2-7	CASSFRGSAYEQYF
TRBV7-2	15	TRBJ2-3	CAGSRGPTETDTQYF
TRBV27	14	TRBJ2-7	CASSLSRLAYEQYF
TRBV7-2	16	TRBJ2-1	CVSSLVPGQANNEQFF
TRBV20-1	13	TRBJ2-7	CSARLDNYYEQYF
TRBV7-9	14	TRBJ1-1	CASTNPGPESEAFF
TRBV3-1	13	TRBJ2-1	CASHGGGTSEQFF
TRBV12-3/TRBV12-4	14	TRBJ2-5	CASSLGDYSVTQYF
TRBV7-2	12	TRBJ2-1	CASSSEYNEQFF
TRBV20-1	14	TRBJ1-2	CSALRGTEGSGYTF
TRBV2	12	.	CASSEVEGTQYF
TRBV20-1	17	TRBJ2-3	CSARDPTSGGKADTQYF
TRBV5-1	13	TRBJ2-2	CASSPFDTGELFF
TRBV4-3	14	TRBJ1-6	CASSQDFTNSPLHF
TRBV21-1	15	TRBJ2-3	CASSKSAGGERYAYF
TRBV7-9	17	TRBJ2-3	CASSHPPVGTSTDTQYF
TRBV6-1	17	TRBJ1-6	CASRTRRQGGSFSPLHF
TRBV11-3	15	TRBJ2-5	CASSLPTSLGETQYF
TRBV20-1	13	TRBJ2-3	CTIPRGSTDTQYF
TRBV5-5	14	TRBJ2-1	CASKPRQGFDEQFF
TRBV12-3/TRBV12-4	13	TRBJ2-7	CASNTGGKGEQYF
TRBV27	15	TRBJ2-3	CASSPQRGGTDTQYF
TRBV10-3	11	TRBJ2-3	CTISSTDTQYF
TRBV7-9	15	TRBJ2-5	CASSSHPIVVETQYF
TRBV24-1	16	TRBJ2-5	CATSDRDRGHQETQYF
TRBV4-3	13	TRBJ2-7	CASSQDTSYEQYF
TRBV4-3	15	TRBJ2-7	CASGQDVLPSYEQYF
TRBV7-2	14	.	CASSWGGTRETQYF
TRBV18	17	TRBJ2-6	CASSPGTIDSGANVLTF
TRBV7-2	13	TRBJ2-5	CASSSDRKETQYF
TRBV7-2	14	TRBJ2-7	CASSLRSSPYEQYF
TRBV12-3/TRBV12-4	12	TRBJ1-2	CASSFGYRGYTF
TRBV27	18	TRBJ1-6	CASSTFSGTGKYNSPLHF
TRBV13	15	TRBJ1-1	CASSDTYLRGTEAFF
TRBV7-9	14	TRBJ1-2	CASSQPGAGGGYTF
TRBV13	14	TRBJ2-3	CASSLGLVTDTQYF
TRBV6-6	14	TRBJ1-5	CASSEDSSNQPQHF
TRBV5-1	14	TRBJ2-7	CASSFGGAYNEQYF
TRBV7-2	13	TRBJ2-7	CASSLERKYEQYF
TRBV7-6	12	TRBJ2-1	CASSPDTSQQFF
TRBV4-1	15	TRBJ2-1	CASSQGRGEYNEQFF
TRBV4-3	16	TRBJ2-1	CASSQDERGAYNEQFF
TRBV4-3	14	TRBJ2-7	CASSQERGDYEQYF
TRBV20-1	14	TRBJ2-3	CSARRGALTDTQYF
TRBV20-1	12	TRBJ1-6	CSAGQYNSPLHF
TRBV11-3	17	TRBJ2-7	CASSQRGGGGIPYEQYF
TRBV6-2/TRBV6-3	16	TRBJ2-5	CASTPYPGQGLYEHYF
TRBV25-1	14	TRBJ2-7	CASSEDSGVYEQYF
TRBV24-1	13	TRBJ2-1	CATSDSGSDEQFF
TRBV12-3/TRBV12-4	13	TRBJ2-5	CAKKRQIQETQYF
TRBV20-1	14	TRBJ2-5	CSAESDSLRETQYF
TRBV20-1	18	TRBJ2-1	CSARDKRGTSGGSNEQFF